This T cell receptor beta chain was retrieved from a study of CD8+ T cells in alopecia areata. This CDR3 region has 13 residues. CDR1 and CDR2 (germline): MNHEY, SMNVEV (reference sequence). V was cut by 9 bases and J by 4 bases, with 15 bases left in between. Following RNA extraction, reverse transcription yielded cDNA that acted as the sequencing template. The method was immunoSEQ multiplex PCR; TCRdb's version includes in-frame clones alone and lacks a portion of them. The sample lists some 130,000 clones, about 50% occurring once. The TCR was taken from a human donor with alopecia areata. Material: CD8+ T cells sorted from blood, obtained at week 0. The V and J genes are TRBV27 and TRBJ1-2; maybe TRBD1 (5 bases). CDR3 residues: CASSGHPLYGYTF. CDR3 coding DNA: TGTGCCAGTAGCGGACATCCCCTCTATGGCTACACCTTC.